This T cell receptor beta chain was captured by sequencing in a study of control samples from healthy donors and cancer patients. Produced via immunoSEQ multiplex PCR; TCRdb's table is partial and in-frame only. The data show 85,000 to 100,000 clones, with approximately 93% seen just once and over 8% held by the top ten. Germline V gene lookup returns CDR1 SGHDN and CDR2 FVKESK. The V end was cut by 4 bases, the J end by 5 bases, with 17 bases between. This CDR3 contains 16 residues. The rearrangement links TRBV14 to TRBJ1-4; D gene ambiguous. Sequenced material: blood. The TCR originated in a man younger than 35 in good health. CDR3 DNA: TGTGCCAGCAGCCCTGGTGAAGGGCAGAGAAATGAAAAACTGTTTTTT. Protein product: CASSPGEGQRNEKLFF.